Below, 11 T cell receptor beta chains from the same sample are listed, as sequenced in a study of blood T cell repertoires in COVID-19. Sequenced by immunoSEQ multiplex PCR; TCRdb stores in-frame clones only, minus some. Among a few hundred thousand clones, 85% to 90% were seen once, and the ten largest hold approximately 2.1%. The sequenced sample consisted of peripheral blood. The receptors were sampled from a woman aged 60-75 years with COVID-19, enrolled during active disease.

The chain combines TRBV12-3 or TRBV12-4 with TRBJ1-1, with 8 bases matching TRBD1. With 6 bases clipped from V and 7 bases from J, the junction kept 4 bases outside the gene matches. This CDR3 comprises 12 residues. In DNA, the CDR3 is TGTGCCAGCAGCCGAGGACAGGGTGAAGCTTTCTTT. It specifies CASSRGQGEAFF.

The chain employs TRBV3-1 (or the pseudogene TRBV3-2) and TRBJ1-2; no definite D call. CDR3 length: 12 residues. V was trimmed by 1 base and J by 7 bases, leaving 7 bases between them. The V gene's germline CDR1 is LGHDT and CDR2 YNNKEL (reference sequence). The CDR3 DNA reads as TGTGCCAGCAGCCAAGGGGAGGGTGGCTACACCTTC. Translating it yields CASSQGEGGYTF.

This clone was counted a single time. The CDR3 sequence: CASNYSPRGPLHF. CDR3 coding DNA: TGTGCCAGCAACTACAGTCCCAGGGGGCCCCTCCACTTT. The J gene is TRBJ1-6, the V gene TRBV5-4; 7 bases are a match to TRBD1. V lost 6 bases and J lost 13; bases outside the gene matches: 10. Germline values: CDR1 SGHNT, CDR2 YYREEE (reference sequence). The CDR3 consists of 13 residues. The whole variable domain, remainder taken from reference TRBV5-4 and TRBJ1-6, is ETGVTQSPTHLIKTRGQQVTLRCSSQSGHNTVSWYQQALGQGPQFIFQYYREEENGRGNFPPRFSGLQFPNYSSELNVNALELDDSALYLCASNYSPRGPLHFGNGTRLTVT.

This rearrangement joins TRBV7-8 to TRBJ2-5; 7 nucleotides line up with TRBD2. Germline CDR1 SGHVS, CDR2 FQNEAQ. J was trimmed by 5 bases and V by 5 bases; bases with no gene match: 8. The CDR3 is made up of 14 amino acids. CDR3 nucleotide sequence: TGTGCCAGCAGCATGGGGGGGGTCGAGGAGACCCAGTACTTC. Translation gives CASSMGGVEETQYF. The variable domain in full, completed from reference TRBV7-8 and TRBJ2-5, reads GAGVSQSPRYKVAKRGQDVALRCDPISGHVSLFWYQQALGQGPEFLTYFQNEAQLDKSGLPSDRFFAERPEGSVSTLKIQRTQQEDSAVYLCASSMGGVEETQYFGPGTRLLVL.

The chain links TRBV30 to TRBJ1-6; tentatively, D is TRBD1 (5 bases). Germline lookup yields CDR1 GTSNPN and CDR2 SVGIG (reference sequence). Between the trimmed V and J ends, which lost 1 base and 14 bases, there was a span of 15 bases. This CDR3 has 13 residues. The CDR3, as DNA: TGTGCCTGGAGTGGGGCACAGGCCAGGTCCCTCCACTTT. Its translation: CAWSGAQARSLHF.

The chain is built from TRBV5-6 and TRBJ2-4; 13 bases are a match to TRBD2. Germline assignment: CDR1 SGHDT and CDR2 YYEEEE. Germline trimming cut 6 bases from V and 5 bases from J; bases unmatched to any gene: 8. This CDR3 region has 16 residues. The CDR3 region is CASTTSGGLSENIQYF. For the CDR3, the DNA is TGTGCCAGCACGACTAGCGGGGGGCTCTCGGAAAACATTCAGTACTTC.

The chain combines TRBV4-3 with TRBJ1-2; 8 nucleotides agree with TRBD1. Germline assignment: CDR1 LGHNA and CDR2 YSLEER. The V and J ends lost 5 bases and 13 bases, in that order; junction bases with no gene match: 9. This CDR3 contains 12 residues. The CDR3 is CASSYTGGLLTF. For the CDR3, the DNA is TGCGCCAGCAGCTACACAGGGGGTTTGCTCACCTTC.

This chain uses TRBV9 with TRBJ1-3; D uncertain. The CDR3 has 15 residues. Trimming removed 4 bases at V and 0 bases at J, with 11 bases between. The germline V gene encodes CDR1 SGDLS and CDR2 YYNGEE. CDR3 in amino acids: CASSIGTHSGNTIYF. The DNA of the CDR3 is TGTGCCAGCAGCATAGGTACTCACTCTGGAAACACCATATATTTT. Full variable domain (rest looked up from reference TRBV9 and TRBJ1-3): DSGVTQTPKHLITATGQRVTLRCSPRSGDLSVYWYQQSLDQGLQFLIQYYNGEERAKGNILERFSAQQFPDLHSELNLSSLELGDSALYFCASSIGTHSGNTIYFGEGSWLTVV.

This CDR3 is CASSLDRGSDTQYF. CDR3 nucleotide sequence: TGTGCCAGCAGCTTAGATCGGGGGTCAGATACGCAGTATTTT. The chain links TRBV11-2 to TRBJ2-3; possible D gene TRBD2, 6 bases. The CDR3 covers 14 residues. V was trimmed by 0 bases and J by 4 bases, leaving 8 bases between them. Germline-derived CDR1 and CDR2 are SGHAT and FQNNGV.

The rearrangement uses TRBV5-6 and TRBJ1-2; D is possibly TRBD1 (5 bases). The CDR3 extends over 14 amino acids. Germline CDR1 reads SGHDT; CDR2 reads YYEEEE. The V end lost 0 bases, the J end lost 0 bases, and 6 bases lay between the germline ends. Written as DNA, the CDR3 is TGTGCCAGCAGCTTGGGACAGTCTAACTATGGCTACACCTTC. Encoded protein: CASSLGQSNYGYTF.

The V call is TRBV30, the J call TRBJ1-5, with a tentative D call TRBD1 (5 bases). Germline loops: CDR1 GTSNPN, CDR2 SVGIG (reference sequence). With 2 bases removed from V and 6 bases from J, the gap between germline ends came to 11 bases. CDR3 size: 13 residues. The DNA of the CDR3 is TGTGCCTGGAGTCGGCGGGACGGTCAGCCCCAGCATTTT. Protein: CAWSRRDGQPQHF. The entire variable domain, with the rest obtained from reference TRBV30 and TRBJ1-5, is as follows: SQTIHQWPATLVQPVGSPLSLECTVEGTSNPNLYWYRQAAGRGLQLLFYSVGIGQISSEVPQNLSASRPQDRQFILSSKKLLLSDSGFYLCAWSRRDGQPQHFGDGTRLSIL.